These 10 T cell receptor beta chains share one sample of origin, sequenced in a study of identifying expanded T cells in peripheral blood. The table came from immunoSEQ multiplex PCR; TCRdb's copy has only in-frame clones and leaves some out. The data hold around 130,000 clones, with around 88% observed a single time. The sample was blood. These receptors were obtained from a person between 18 and 75 years old in good health.

The J gene is TRBJ2-5, the V gene TRBV19; D tentatively fits TRBD1 or TRBD2 (6 bases each). Per germline, CDR1 LNHDA and CDR2 SQIVND (reference sequence). The CDR3 extends over 17 amino acids. V was shortened by 6 bases and J by 5 bases, with 25 bases between the two germline ends. CDR3 DNA sequence: TGTGCCAGTAGACGGAGGGGGGCAGGCAAAGACGGGGAGACCCAGTACTTC. It is translated as CASRRRGAGKDGETQYF.

A note on this clone: Other DNA sequences from this sample encode an identical CDR3 as well. The chain is built from TRBV2 and TRBJ2-3, with no clear D. The CDR3 runs 11 residues. Germline assignment: CDR1 SNHLY and CDR2 FYNNEI. With 4 bases removed from V and 6 bases from J, the gap between germline ends came to 5 bases. CDR3 amino acids: CASSVADTQYF. In DNA, the CDR3 is TGTGCCAGCAGTGTCGCGGATACGCAGTATTTT.

The genes are TRBV6-1 and TRBJ1-5; D remains ambiguous. The germline V gene has CDR1 MNHNS and CDR2 SASEGT. The CDR3 sequence is 13 residues long. V was cut by 3 bases and J by 4 bases, with 7 bases left in between. CDR3 sequence: CASSDRENQPQHF. Written as DNA, the CDR3 is TGTGCCAGCAGTGACAGAGAAAATCAGCCCCAGCATTTT.

The chain uses TRBV6-5 and TRBJ2-7; TRBD1 matches 9 bases. The CDR3 contains 13 residues. J was trimmed by 5 bases and V by 4 bases; bases with no gene match: 3. Germline V CDR1 and CDR2: MNHEY, SVGAGI. The CDR3: CASSLDRGDEQYF. The DNA for the CDR3 is TGTGCCAGCAGTTTGGACAGGGGAGACGAGCAGTACTTC.

The V gene is TRBV19, the J gene TRBJ1-2, with D tentatively TRBD1 (5 bases). V shed 5 bases and J shed 0 bases, with 10 bases lying between them. CDR3 length equals 14 residues. The germline V gene has CDR1 LNHDA and CDR2 SQIVND (reference sequence). CDR3 coding DNA: TGTGCCAGTAGTGGGGACGGAACTAACTATGGCTACACCTTC. As protein: CASSGDGTNYGYTF.

The chain combines TRBV7-3 with TRBJ2-1; tentatively, D is TRBD2 (7 bases). The CDR3 has 16 amino acids. Germline loops: CDR1 SGHTA, CDR2 FQGTGA. V was cut by 0 bases and J by 7 bases, with 16 bases left in between. The CDR3 bases are TGTGCCAGCAGCTTAACCCCCGGCGGGGGCCGGAATGAGCAGTTCTTC. This encodes CASSLTPGGGRNEQFF. Combining the CDR3 with reference TRBV7-3 and TRBJ2-1 gives the whole variable domain GAGVSQTPSNKVTEKGKYVELRCDPISGHTALYWYRQSLGQGPEFLIYFQGTGAADDSGLPNDRFFAVRPEGSVSTLKIQRTERGDSAVYLCASSLTPGGGRNEQFFGPGTRLTVL.

The rearrangement links TRBV7-9 to TRBJ2-5, with 7 nucleotides matching TRBD1. This CDR3 has 15 amino acids. Germline V CDR1 and CDR2: SEHNR, FQNEAQ (reference sequence). V lost 2 bases and J lost 1; bases outside the gene matches: 4. The CDR3 here is CASSLNGQVQETQYF. CDR3 in DNA: TGTGCCAGCAGCTTAAATGGACAGGTCCAAGAGACCCAGTACTTC.

The chain couples TRBV28 to TRBJ2-7; perhaps TRBD1 as D (6 bases). The V gene's germline CDR1 is MDHEN and CDR2 SYDVKM. This CDR3 spans 12 amino acids. V shed 5 bases and J shed 6 bases, with 11 bases lying between them. CDR3 nucleotides: TGTGCCAGCAGTATCACAGGGAGCGAGCAGTACTTC. This translates into CASSITGSEQYF.

This chain uses TRBV29-1 with TRBJ2-1; 15 bases align to TRBD2. There are 16 residues in the CDR3. Germline V lookup: CDR1 SQVTM, CDR2 ANQGSEA. V dropped 3 bases and J dropped 4; count of bases not matched to a gene: 4. The CDR3 loop reads CSVDVGTSGGYNEQFF. CDR3 DNA sequence: TGCAGCGTTGATGTCGGGACTAGCGGGGGGTACAATGAGCAGTTCTTC.

This clone was counted once. The rearrangement joins TRBV12-2 to TRBJ1-2. TRBV12-2 represents a pseudogene. This CDR3 contains 15 residues. CDR3 region: CASRSPGSDNYGYTF. As DNA, the CDR3 is TGTGCAAGTCGCTCCCCTGGGAGTGATAACTATGGCTACACCTTC.